This T cell receptor beta chain was recovered during a study of T cell changes during pregnancy in multiple sclerosis. Libraries were prepared by immunoSEQ multiplex PCR; TCRdb keeps only in-frame clonotypes and omits some of them. Of 100,000 or so clones listed, roughly 92% are singletons. This TCR came from a female donor with multiple sclerosis, enrolled in a pregnancy study. The material sequenced was peripheral blood, taken after pregnancy.

The CDR3 sequence: CASSLGIAGGYNEQFF. The CDR3 DNA sequence: TGCGCCAGCAGCTTGGGAATAGCGGGAGGTTACAATGAGCAGTTCTTC. The chain is built from TRBV5-1 and TRBJ2-1, with 10 bases lining up with TRBD2. The germline V gene encodes CDR1 SGHRS and CDR2 YFSETQ. The CDR3 sequence is 16 residues long. V was pared by 0 bases and J by 4 bases, with 4 bases of the junction left unmatched. Full variable domain (rest looked up from reference TRBV5-1 and TRBJ2-1): KAGVTQTPRYLIKTRGQQVTLSCSPISGHRSVSWYQQTPGQGLQFLFEYFSETQRNKGNFPGRFSGRQFSNSRSEMNVSTLELGDSALYLCASSLGIAGGYNEQFFGPGTRLTVL.